This is a list of T cell receptor beta chains from one sample in a study of blood T cell repertoires in COVID-19. The table came from immunoSEQ multiplex PCR; TCRdb's copy has only in-frame clones and leaves some out. The table has 130,000 to 150,000 clones, around 83% seen once. Sequencing was carried out using PBMCs or T cells enriched from blood (not recorded which). Receptor source: a man aged 45-65 years who had recovered from COVID-19. Both conserved end residues are part of each CDR3. A D gene is named only where the DNA matches it firmly. Only part of the rows carry a size: once, few, many, or a class if the clone is expanded.

J gene,V gene,D gene,clone size,CDR3 protein,CDR3 DNA
TRBJ2-6,TRBV7-2,TRBD1,.,CASSLFLGTGSGANVLTF,TGTGCCAGCAGCTTATTTCTAGGGACAGGGTCTGGGGCCAACGTCCTGACTTTC
TRBJ1-1,TRBV5-1,TRBD1,.,CASSLTGAVNTEAFF,TGCGCCAGCAGCTTGACAGGGGCGGTAAACACTGAAGCTTTCTTT
TRBJ1-1,TRBV7-9,.,once,CASSLPGSTEAFF,TGTGCCAGCAGCTTACCAGGGTCCACTGAAGCTTTCTTT
TRBJ2-7,TRBV5-1,.,.,CASSLSRGPFDEQYF,TGCGCCAGCAGCTTGAGTAGGGGCCCGTTTGACGAGCAGTACTTC
TRBJ2-1,TRBV10-3,TRBD2,once,CAIQRKRGNNEQFF,TGTGCCATCCAGAGGAAGCGGGGGAACAATGAGCAGTTCTTC
TRBJ2-5,TRBV2,.,.,CASTLKETQYF,TGTGCCAGCACCCTTAAAGAGACCCAGTACTTC
TRBJ1-1,TRBV29-1,TRBD1,.,CSVGQDTEAFF,TGCAGCGTCGGACAGGACACTGAAGCTTTCTTT
TRBJ2-1,TRBV11-1,.,once,CASIDPQGMNEQFF,TGTGCCAGCATCGATCCGCAGGGCATGAATGAGCAGTTCTTC
TRBJ1-4,TRBV6-5,TRBD1,.,CASSWRQGVGEKLFF,TGTGCCAGCAGTTGGCGGCAGGGGGTCGGTGAAAAACTGTTTTTT
TRBJ2-7,TRBV5-4,TRBD1,.,CASSSGGSGYEQYF,TGTGCCAGCAGCTCAGGGGGCTCAGGCTACGAGCAGTACTTC
TRBJ1-6,TRBV30,.,.,CAWRGAGINSPLHF,TGTGCCTGGAGAGGTGCAGGTATAAATTCACCCCTCCACTTT
TRBJ1-5,TRBV28,TRBD1,.,CASSLPGQGAWQPQHF,TGTGCCAGCAGTTTACCCGGACAGGGGGCTTGGCAGCCCCAGCATTTT
TRBJ1-3,TRBV30,.,.,CAWSQSYRSSGNTIYF,TGCGCCTGGAGCCAATCCTACAGGTCCTCTGGAAACACCATATATTTT
TRBJ2-1,TRBV7-2,TRBD2,.,CASSGTSWGYEQFF,TGTGCCAGCAGCGGGACTAGCTGGGGGTATGAGCAGTTCTTC
TRBJ2-5,TRBV7-2,.,.,CASSLNGWGTQETQYF,TGTGCCAGCAGCTTAAATGGTTGGGGGACTCAAGAGACCCAGTACTTC
TRBJ1-5,TRBV19,TRBD1,.,CASSRTGSNQPQHF,TGTGCCAGTAGCAGGACAGGTAGCAATCAGCCCCAGCATTTT
TRBJ1-1,TRBV14,TRBD1,.,CASRRTGGTEAFF,TGTGCCAGCAGACGGACAGGCGGGACTGAAGCTTTCTTT
TRBJ1-5,TRBV12-3/TRBV12-4,.,.,CASSGRSNQPQHF,TGTGCCAGCTCCGGGAGAAGCAATCAGCCCCAGCATTTT
TRBJ2-1,TRBV4-2,TRBD1,.,CASSQPGTDNEQFF,TGTGCCAGCAGCCAGCCCGGGACAGATAACGAGCAGTTCTTC
TRBJ1-4,TRBV28,.,.,CATVGAGGEKLFF,TGTGCCACCGTCGGGGCGGGAGGCGAAAAACTGTTTTTT
TRBJ2-2,TRBV18,TRBD2,few,CASSPRTGAGIGGELFF,TGTGCCAGCTCACCAAGGACCGGAGCGGGAATCGGCGGGGAGCTGTTTTTT
TRBJ2-7,TRBV19,.,few,CASSIGLEQYF,TGTGCCAGTAGTATAGGGCTGGAGCAGTACTTC
TRBJ1-1,TRBV7-8,TRBD1,.,CASSSVGGSGTEAFF,TGTGCCAGCAGTTCCGTAGGGGGCAGCGGCACTGAAGCTTTCTTT